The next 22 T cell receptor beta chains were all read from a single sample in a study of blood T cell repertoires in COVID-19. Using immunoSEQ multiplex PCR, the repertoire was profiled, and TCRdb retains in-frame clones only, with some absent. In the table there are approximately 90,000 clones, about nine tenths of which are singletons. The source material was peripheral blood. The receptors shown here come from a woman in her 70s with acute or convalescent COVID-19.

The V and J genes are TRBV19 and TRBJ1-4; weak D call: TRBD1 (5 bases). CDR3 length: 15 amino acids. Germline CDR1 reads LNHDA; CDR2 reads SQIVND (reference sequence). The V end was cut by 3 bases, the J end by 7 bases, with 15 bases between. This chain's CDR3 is CASSIAGPVGEKLFF. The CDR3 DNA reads TGTGCCAGTAGTATCGCGGGGCCTGTGGGTGAAAAACTGTTTTTT.

CDR3 region: CASTQGGIYEQYV. Written as DNA, the CDR3 is TGTGCCAGCACCCAGGGCGGGATCTACGAGCAGTACGTC. This chain links TRBV21-1 with TRBJ2-7; the table calls TRBD2, which could not be checked here. TRBV21-1 has pseudogene status. The CDR3 runs 13 residues.

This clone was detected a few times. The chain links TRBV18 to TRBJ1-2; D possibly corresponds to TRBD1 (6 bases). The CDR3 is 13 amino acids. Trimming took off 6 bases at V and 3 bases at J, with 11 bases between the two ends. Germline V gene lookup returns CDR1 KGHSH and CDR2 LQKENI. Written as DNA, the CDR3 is TGTGCCAGCTCGCCGGGACAAGACTATGGCTACACCTTC. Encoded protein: CASSPGQDYGYTF.

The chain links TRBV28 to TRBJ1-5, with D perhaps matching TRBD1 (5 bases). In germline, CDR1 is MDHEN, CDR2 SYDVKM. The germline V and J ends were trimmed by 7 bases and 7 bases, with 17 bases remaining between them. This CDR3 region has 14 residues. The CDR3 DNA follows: TGTGCCAGCACCATCCGGCAGGGAGGACAGCCCCAGCATTTT. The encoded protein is CASTIRQGGQPQHF.

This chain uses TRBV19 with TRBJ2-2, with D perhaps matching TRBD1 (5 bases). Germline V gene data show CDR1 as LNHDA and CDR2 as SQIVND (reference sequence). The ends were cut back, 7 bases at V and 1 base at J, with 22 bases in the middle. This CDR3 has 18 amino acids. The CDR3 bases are TGTGCCAGTACCCTTTTAGGGGCGCCTACCTTGAACACCGGGGAGCTGTTTTTT. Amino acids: CASTLLGAPTLNTGELFF.

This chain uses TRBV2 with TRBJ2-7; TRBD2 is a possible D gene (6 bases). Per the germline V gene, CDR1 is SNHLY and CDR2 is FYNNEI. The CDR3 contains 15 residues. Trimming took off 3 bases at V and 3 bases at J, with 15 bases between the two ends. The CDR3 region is CASSDDAGTLYEQYF. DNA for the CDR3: TGTGCCAGCAGTGATGACGCGGGGACTCTCTACGAGCAGTACTTC.

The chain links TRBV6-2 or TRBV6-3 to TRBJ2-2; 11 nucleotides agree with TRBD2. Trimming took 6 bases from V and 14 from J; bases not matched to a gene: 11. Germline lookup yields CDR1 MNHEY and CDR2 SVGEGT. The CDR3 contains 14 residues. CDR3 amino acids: CASSDPSTSGKLFF. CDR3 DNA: TGTGCCAGCAGCGACCCATCGACTAGCGGGAAACTGTTTTTT.

The CDR3 sequence is CASSFLAGINSPLHF. In DNA, the CDR3 is TGTGCCAGCAGCTTTCTCGCAGGGATTAATTCACCCCTCCACTTT. The V call is TRBV5-6, the J call TRBJ1-6; a weak D match, TRBD1 (5 bases). CDR1 and CDR2 from the germline V gene are SGHDT and YYEEEE. CDR3 length equals 15 residues. V was cut by 2 bases and J by 6 bases, with 12 bases left in between.

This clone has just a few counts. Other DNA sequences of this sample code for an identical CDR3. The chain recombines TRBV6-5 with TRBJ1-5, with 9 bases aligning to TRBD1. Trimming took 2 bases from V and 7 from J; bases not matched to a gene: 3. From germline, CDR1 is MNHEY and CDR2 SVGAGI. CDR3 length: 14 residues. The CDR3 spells CASSYTGQGQPQHF. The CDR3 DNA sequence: TGTGCCAGCAGTTACACGGGACAGGGCCAGCCCCAGCATTTT.

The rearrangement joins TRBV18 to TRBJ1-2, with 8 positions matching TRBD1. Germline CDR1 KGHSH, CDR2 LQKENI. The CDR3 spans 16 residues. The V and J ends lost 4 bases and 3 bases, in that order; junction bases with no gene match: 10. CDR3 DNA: TGTGCCAGCTCACTCGGCCAGGGGGCGCGGTACTATGGCTACACCTTC. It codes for CASSLGQGARYYGYTF. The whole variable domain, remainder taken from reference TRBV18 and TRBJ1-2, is NAGVMQNPRHLVRRRGQEARLRCSPMKGHSHVYWYRQLPEEGLKFMVYLQKENIIDESGMPKERFSAEFPKEGPSILRIQQVVRGDSAAYFCASSLGQGARYYGYTFGSGTRLTVV.

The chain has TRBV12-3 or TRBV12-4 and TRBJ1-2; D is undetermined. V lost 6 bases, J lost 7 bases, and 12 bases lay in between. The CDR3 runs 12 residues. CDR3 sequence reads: CASSLTGTGYTF. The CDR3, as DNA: TGTGCCAGCAGCCTAACCGGTACTGGCTACACCTTC.

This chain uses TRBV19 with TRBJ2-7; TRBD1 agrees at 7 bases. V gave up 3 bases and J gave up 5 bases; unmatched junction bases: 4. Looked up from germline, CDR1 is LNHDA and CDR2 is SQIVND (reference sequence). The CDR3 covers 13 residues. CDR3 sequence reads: CASSMTGPNEQYV. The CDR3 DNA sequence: TGTGCCAGTAGTATGACAGGGCCCAACGAGCAGTACGTC.

CDR3 loop: CASGLAGPQETQYF. DNA of the CDR3: TGTGCCAGCGGGTTAGCGGGACCCCAAGAGACCCAGTACTTC. The V and J genes are TRBV9 and TRBJ2-5; 8 bases are shared with TRBD2. CDR3 length equals 14 residues. Trimming removed 7 bases from V and 1 base from J; junction bases left unmatched: 6. Germline V gene data show CDR1 as SGDLS and CDR2 as YYNGEE.

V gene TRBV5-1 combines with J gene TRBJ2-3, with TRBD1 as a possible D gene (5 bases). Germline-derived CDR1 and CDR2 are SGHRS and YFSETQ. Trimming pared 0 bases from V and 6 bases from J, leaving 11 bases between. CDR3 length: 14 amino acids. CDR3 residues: CASSLDRNRDTQYF. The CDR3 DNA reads TGCGCCAGCAGCTTGGACAGGAACCGGGATACGCAGTATTTT.

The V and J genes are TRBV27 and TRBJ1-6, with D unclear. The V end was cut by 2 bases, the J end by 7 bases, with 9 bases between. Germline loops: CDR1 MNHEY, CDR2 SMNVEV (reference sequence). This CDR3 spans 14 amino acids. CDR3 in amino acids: CASSLLVENSPLHF. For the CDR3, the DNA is TGTGCCAGCAGTTTACTGGTGGAGAATTCACCCCTCCACTTT.

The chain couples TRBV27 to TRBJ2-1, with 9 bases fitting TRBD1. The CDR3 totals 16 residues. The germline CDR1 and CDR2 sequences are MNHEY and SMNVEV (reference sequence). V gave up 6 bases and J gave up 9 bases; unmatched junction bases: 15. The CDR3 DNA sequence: TGTGCCAGCAGCTCAACCTATGGGACAGGGCAGAGTGAGCAGTTCTTC. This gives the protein CASSSTYGTGQSEQFF.

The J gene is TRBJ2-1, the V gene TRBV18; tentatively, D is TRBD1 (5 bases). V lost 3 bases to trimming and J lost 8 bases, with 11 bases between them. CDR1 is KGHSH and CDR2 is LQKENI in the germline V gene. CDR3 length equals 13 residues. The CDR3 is CASSPQGLHEQFF. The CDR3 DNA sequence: TGTGCCAGCTCACCCCAGGGTTTGCATGAGCAGTTCTTC.

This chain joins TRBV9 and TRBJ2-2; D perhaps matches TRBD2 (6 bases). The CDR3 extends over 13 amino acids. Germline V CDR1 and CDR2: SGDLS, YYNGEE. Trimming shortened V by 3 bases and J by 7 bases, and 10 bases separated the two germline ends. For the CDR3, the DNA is TGTGCCAGCAGCGGGGACTCAGGCGGGGAGCTGTTTTTT. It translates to CASSGDSGGELFF.

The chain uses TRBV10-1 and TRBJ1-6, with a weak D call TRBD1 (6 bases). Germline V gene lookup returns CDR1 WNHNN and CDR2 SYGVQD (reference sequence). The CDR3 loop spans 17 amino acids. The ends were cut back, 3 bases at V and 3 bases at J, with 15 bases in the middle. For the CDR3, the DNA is TGCGCCAGCAGTGAACGGTTATGGGACAACTATAATTCACCCCTCCACTTT. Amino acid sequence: CASSERLWDNYNSPLHF.

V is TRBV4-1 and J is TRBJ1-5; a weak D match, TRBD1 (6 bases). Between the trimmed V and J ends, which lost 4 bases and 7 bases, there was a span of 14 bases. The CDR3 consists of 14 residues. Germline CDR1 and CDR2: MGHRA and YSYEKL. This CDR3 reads CASSLQGSGQPQHF. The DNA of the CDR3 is TGCGCCAGCAGCCTACAGGGATCCGGGCAGCCCCAGCATTTT.

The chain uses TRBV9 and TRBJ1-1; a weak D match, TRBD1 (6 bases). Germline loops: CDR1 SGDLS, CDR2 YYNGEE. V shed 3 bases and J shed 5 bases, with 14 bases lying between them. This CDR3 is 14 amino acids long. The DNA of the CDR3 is TGTGCCAGCAGCGAAAGGCCAGGGGAGACTGAAGCTTTCTTT. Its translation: CASSERPGETEAFF.

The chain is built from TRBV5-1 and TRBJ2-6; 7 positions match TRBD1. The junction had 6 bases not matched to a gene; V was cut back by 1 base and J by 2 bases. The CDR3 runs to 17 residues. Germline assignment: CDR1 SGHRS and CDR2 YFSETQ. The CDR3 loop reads CASSLQGVYTGANVLTF. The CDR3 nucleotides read TGCGCCAGCAGCTTGCAGGGGGTCTATACTGGGGCCAACGTCCTGACTTTC.